The 14 T cell receptor beta chains listed next were all sequenced from one sample in a study of cytomegalovirus exposure and HLA in healthy donors. The PCR used 60 Vbeta and 13 Jbeta primers. The repertoire was sequenced with immunoSEQ multiplex PCR; TCRdb's copy has only in-frame clones and lacks some. The sample carries about 110,000 clones, roughly 80% recorded once. Sequencing was carried out using PBMCs. The receptors here all came from a man aged 25-45 years in good health and CMV-seronegative.

The chain links TRBV14 to TRBJ1-1; maybe TRBD1 (5 bases). V lost 0 bases and J 10 bases, leaving 12 bases between the germline ends. The CDR3 consists of 13 residues. In germline, CDR1 is SGHDN, CDR2 FVKESK. This CDR3 reads CASSQDLAGPAFF. CDR3 coding DNA: TGTGCCAGCAGCCAAGATCTTGCAGGGCCAGCTTTCTTT.

The rearrangement uses TRBV13 and TRBJ2-1, with 10 bases identical to TRBD2. Germline values: CDR1 PRHDT, CDR2 FYEKMQ (reference sequence). V lost 5 bases, J lost 4 bases, and 5 bases stayed unmatched. The CDR3 totals 15 residues. The CDR3 sequence: CASSRGLAAYNEQFF. In DNA, the CDR3 is TGTGCCAGCAGCCGAGGACTAGCGGCATACAATGAGCAGTTCTTC.

The chain is built from TRBV28 and TRBJ1-3; TRBD1 aligns across 9 bases. V trimming: 7 bases; J trimming: 4 bases; junction bases outside the gene matches: 5. Per the germline V gene, CDR1 is MDHEN and CDR2 is SYDVKM. The CDR3 is 14 amino acids. This chain's CDR3 is CASTTGGAGNTIYF. The CDR3 DNA reads TGTGCCAGCACCACAGGGGGCGCCGGAAACACCATATATTTT.

With regard to this clone: An end of the junction does not agree with germline; a read error may underlie this. The J gene is TRBJ1-1, the V gene TRBV6-5, with D tentatively TRBD1 (5 bases). CDR1 is MNHEY and CDR2 is SVGAGI in the germline V gene. This CDR3 is built from 13 residues. The CDR3 DNA follows: TGTGCCAGCAGTTTAGCAGGGAACCCTGAAGCTTTCTTT. Protein sequence: CASSLAGNPEAFF.

The chain is built from TRBV6-5 and TRBJ2-6, with a possible D match to TRBD2 (6 bases). The CDR3 length is 16 residues. Germline CDR1 is MNHEY and CDR2 is SVGAGI. The V end was cut by 0 bases, the J end by 4 bases, with 10 bases between. CDR3: CASSYSEGSGANVLTF. The CDR3 DNA sequence: TGTGCCAGCAGTTACTCGGAGGGAAGCGGGGCCAACGTCCTGACTTTC.

The chain recombines TRBV29-1 with TRBJ2-7; the D gene is possibly TRBD2 (6 bases). Trimming left V 0 bases short and J 1 base short, with 16 bases between. CDR1 and CDR2 (germline): SQVTM, ANQGSEA. CDR3 length equals 16 residues. CDR3 nucleotides: TGCAGCGTTGAAGATCCTCGAGCGGGCCATTCCTACGAGCAGTACTTC. Translating it yields CSVEDPRAGHSYEQYF.

This clone was seen only a few times. The chain employs TRBV7-2 and TRBJ1-1, with 8 positions matching TRBD1. Unmatched junction bases numbered 2, after V lost 5 bases and J lost 6 bases. This CDR3 region has 12 residues. Germline-derived CDR1 and CDR2 are SGHTA and FQGNSA. The CDR3 DNA is TGTGCCAGCAGCGCGACAGGGGCTGAAGCTTTCTTT. This sequence encodes CASSATGAEAFF.

Only a few counts were recorded for this clone. J is TRBJ1-1 and V is TRBV5-6; D remains ambiguous. Germline values: CDR1 SGHDT, CDR2 YYEEEE. This CDR3 has 13 residues. V lost 4 bases and J 6 bases, leaving 13 bases between the germline ends. CDR3 bases: TGTGCCAGCAGCCGATTTTTCGGGGCTGAAGCTTTCTTT. It translates to CASSRFFGAEAFF.

The chain employs TRBV9 and TRBJ2-5; possibly TRBD2 for D (5 bases). CDR1 SGDLS and CDR2 YYNGEE come from the germline V gene. V was trimmed by 6 bases and J by 5 bases, leaving 17 bases between them. This CDR3 is 14 amino acids long. The CDR3 region has the DNA TGTGCCAGCACCCGAGGGCTACACGGGGAGACCCAGTACTTC. This gives the protein CASTRGLHGETQYF.

V and J are TRBV7-2 and TRBJ2-5, with 10 bases that match TRBD2. CDR3 length: 16 residues. Unmatched junction bases numbered 8, after V lost 1 base and J lost 6 bases. CDR1 and CDR2 from the germline V gene are SGHTA and FQGNSA. The CDR3 loop is CASSLDLAGEYQTQYF. DNA of the CDR3: TGTGCCAGCAGCTTAGACCTAGCGGGAGAATACCAGACCCAGTACTTC.

This chain connects TRBV9 to TRBJ1-2; the D is unclear. The CDR3 loop spans 14 amino acids. Germline-derived CDR1 and CDR2 are SGDLS and YYNGEE. V was cut by 0 bases and J by 8 bases, with 14 bases left in between. The CDR3 sequence is CASSVVNGEVGYTF. The CDR3 nucleotides are TGTGCCAGCAGCGTAGTAAACGGGGAGGTGGGCTACACCTTC.

The V call is TRBV6-5, the J call TRBJ1-3; D gene ambiguous. The CDR3 sequence is 14 residues long. CDR1 and CDR2 (germline): MNHEY, SVGAGI. V lost 7 bases and J 0 bases, leaving 10 bases between the germline ends. The CDR3 sequence: CASMSSYSGNTIYF. In DNA form, the CDR3 reads TGTGCCAGCATGAGTTCGTACTCTGGAAACACCATATATTTT.

The genes are TRBV10-3 and TRBJ2-7, with 10 bases that match TRBD1. V shed 6 bases, J shed 9 bases, and the junction held 8 bases outside the gene matches. Germline V gene lookup returns CDR1 ENHRY and CDR2 SYGVKD. CDR3 length equals 13 residues. CDR3: CAIRGETGGAQYF. CDR3 nucleotide sequence: TGTGCCATCAGGGGGGAGACAGGGGGCGCGCAGTACTTC.

V gene TRBV15 combines with J gene TRBJ2-7; TRBD2 matches 7 bases. With 8 bases clipped from V and 0 bases from J, the junction kept 7 bases outside the gene matches. Germline CDR1 and CDR2: LNHNV and YYDKDF (reference sequence). The CDR3 spans 14 residues. The CDR3 loop reads CATARGSSSYEQYF. The CDR3 DNA follows: TGTGCCACCGCCCGCGGGAGCAGCTCCTACGAGCAGTACTTC.